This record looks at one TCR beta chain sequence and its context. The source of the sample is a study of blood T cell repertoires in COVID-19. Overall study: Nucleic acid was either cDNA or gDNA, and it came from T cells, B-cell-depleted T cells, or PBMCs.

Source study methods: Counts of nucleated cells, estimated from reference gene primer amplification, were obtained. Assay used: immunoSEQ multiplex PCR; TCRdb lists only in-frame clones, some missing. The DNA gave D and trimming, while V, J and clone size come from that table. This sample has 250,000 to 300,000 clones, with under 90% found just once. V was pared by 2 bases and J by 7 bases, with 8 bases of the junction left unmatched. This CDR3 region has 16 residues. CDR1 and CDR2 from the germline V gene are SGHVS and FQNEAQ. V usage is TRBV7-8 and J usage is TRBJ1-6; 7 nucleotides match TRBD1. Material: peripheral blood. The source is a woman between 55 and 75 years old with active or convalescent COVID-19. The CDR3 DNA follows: TGTGCCAGCAGCTTAATGGAGGGGGCAAGGAATTCACCCCTCCACTTT. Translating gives CASSLMEGARNSPLHF.